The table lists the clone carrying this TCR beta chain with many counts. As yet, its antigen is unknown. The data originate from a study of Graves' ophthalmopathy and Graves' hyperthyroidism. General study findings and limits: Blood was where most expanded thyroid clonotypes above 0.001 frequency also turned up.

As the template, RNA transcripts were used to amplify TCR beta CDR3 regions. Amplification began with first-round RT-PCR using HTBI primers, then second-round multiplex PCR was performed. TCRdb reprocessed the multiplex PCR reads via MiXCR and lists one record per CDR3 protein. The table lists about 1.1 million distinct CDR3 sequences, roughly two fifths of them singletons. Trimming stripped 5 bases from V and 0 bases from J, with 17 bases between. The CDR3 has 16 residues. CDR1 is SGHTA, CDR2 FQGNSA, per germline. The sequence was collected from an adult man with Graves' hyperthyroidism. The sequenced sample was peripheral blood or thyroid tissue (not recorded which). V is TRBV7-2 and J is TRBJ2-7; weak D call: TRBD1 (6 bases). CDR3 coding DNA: TGTGCCAGCAGCCCCCGTGGACAGCTTAGCTCCTACGAGCAGTACTTC. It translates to CASSPRGQLSSYEQYF.